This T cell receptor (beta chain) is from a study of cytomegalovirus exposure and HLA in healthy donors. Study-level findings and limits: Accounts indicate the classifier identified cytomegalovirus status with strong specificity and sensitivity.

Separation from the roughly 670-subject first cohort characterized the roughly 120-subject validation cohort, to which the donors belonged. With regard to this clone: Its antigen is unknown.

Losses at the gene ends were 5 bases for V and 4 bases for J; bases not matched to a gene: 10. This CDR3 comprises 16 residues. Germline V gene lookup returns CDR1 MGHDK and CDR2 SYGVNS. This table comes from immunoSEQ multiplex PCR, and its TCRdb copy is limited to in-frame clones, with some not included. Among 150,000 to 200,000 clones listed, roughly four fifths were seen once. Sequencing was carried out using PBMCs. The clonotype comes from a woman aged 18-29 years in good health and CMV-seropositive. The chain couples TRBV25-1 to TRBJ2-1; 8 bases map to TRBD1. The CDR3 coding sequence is TGTGCCAGCAGTACCTCCAGGGGGCGAGGGTACAATGAGCAGTTCTTC. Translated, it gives CASSTSRGRGYNEQFF.